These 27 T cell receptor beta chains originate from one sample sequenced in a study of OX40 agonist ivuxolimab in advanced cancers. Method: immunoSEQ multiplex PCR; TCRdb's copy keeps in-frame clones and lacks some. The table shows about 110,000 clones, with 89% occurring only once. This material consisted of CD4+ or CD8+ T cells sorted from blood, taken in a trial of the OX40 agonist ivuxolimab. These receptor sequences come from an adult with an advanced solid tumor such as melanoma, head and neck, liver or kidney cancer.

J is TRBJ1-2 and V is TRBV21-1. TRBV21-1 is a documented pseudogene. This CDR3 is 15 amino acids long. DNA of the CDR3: TGTGCCAGCAGCAAATTACAGACTACAAACTATGGCTACACCTTC. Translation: CASSKLQTTNYGYTF.

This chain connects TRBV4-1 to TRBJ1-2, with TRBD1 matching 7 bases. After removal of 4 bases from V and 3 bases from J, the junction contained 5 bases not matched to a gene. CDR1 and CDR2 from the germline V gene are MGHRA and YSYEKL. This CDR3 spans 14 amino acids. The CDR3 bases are TGCGCCAGCAGCCCCAGGGGGGGTGACTATGGCTACACCTTC. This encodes CASSPRGGDYGYTF.

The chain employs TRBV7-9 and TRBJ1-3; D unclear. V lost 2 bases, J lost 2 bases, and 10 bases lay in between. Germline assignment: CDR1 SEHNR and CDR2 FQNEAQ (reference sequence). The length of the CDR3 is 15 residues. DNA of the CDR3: TGTGCCAGCAGCTTAAGCCTGGATACTGGAAACACCATATATTTT. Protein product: CASSLSLDTGNTIYF.

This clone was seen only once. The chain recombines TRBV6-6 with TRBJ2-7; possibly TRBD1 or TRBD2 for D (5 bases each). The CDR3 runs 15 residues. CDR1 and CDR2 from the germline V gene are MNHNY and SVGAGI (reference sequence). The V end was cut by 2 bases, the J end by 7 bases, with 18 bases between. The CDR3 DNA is TGTGCCAGCAGTTACGATGCGGGTCGATCAGGGGAGCAGTACTTC. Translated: CASSYDAGRSGEQYF.

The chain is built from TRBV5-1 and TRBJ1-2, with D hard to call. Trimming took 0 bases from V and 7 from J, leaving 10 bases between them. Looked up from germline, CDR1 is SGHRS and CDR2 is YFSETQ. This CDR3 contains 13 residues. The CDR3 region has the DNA TGCGCCAGCAGCTTGGAGGCAGGTACTGGCTACACCTTC. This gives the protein CASSLEAGTGYTF. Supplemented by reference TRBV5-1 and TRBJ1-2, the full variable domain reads KAGVTQTPRYLIKTRGQQVTLSCSPISGHRSVSWYQQTPGQGLQFLFEYFSETQRNKGNFPGRFSGRQFSNSRSEMNVSTLELGDSALYLCASSLEAGTGYTFGSGTRLTVV.

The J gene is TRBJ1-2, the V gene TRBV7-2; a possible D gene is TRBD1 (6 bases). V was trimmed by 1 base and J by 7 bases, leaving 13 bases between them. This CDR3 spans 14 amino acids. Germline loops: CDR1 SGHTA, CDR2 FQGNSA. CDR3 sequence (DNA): TGTGCCAGCAGCTTAGATCTAGGGGGTGGTGGCTACACCTTC. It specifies CASSLDLGGGGYTF.

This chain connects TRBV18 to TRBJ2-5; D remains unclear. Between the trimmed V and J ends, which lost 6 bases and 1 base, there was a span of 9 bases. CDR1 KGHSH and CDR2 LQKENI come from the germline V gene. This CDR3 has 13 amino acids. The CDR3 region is CASSPTPQETQYF. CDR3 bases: TGTGCCAGCTCTCCCACGCCCCAAGAGACCCAGTACTTC.

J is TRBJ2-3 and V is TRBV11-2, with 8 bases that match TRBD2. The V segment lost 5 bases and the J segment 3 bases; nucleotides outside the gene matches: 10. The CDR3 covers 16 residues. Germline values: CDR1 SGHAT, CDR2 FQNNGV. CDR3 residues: CASSLRGGGRTDTQYF. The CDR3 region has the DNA TGTGCCAGCAGCCTCCGGGGGGGCGGACGGACAGATACGCAGTATTTT.

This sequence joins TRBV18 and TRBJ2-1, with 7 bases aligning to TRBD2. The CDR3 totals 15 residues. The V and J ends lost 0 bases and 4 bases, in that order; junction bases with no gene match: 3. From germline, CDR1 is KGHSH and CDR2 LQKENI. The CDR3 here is CASSPPSSGYNEQFF. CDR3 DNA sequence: TGTGCCAGCTCACCACCGAGTAGCGGGTACAATGAGCAGTTCTTC. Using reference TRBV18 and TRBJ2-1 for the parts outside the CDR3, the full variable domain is NAGVMQNPRHLVRRRGQEARLRCSPMKGHSHVYWYRQLPEEGLKFMVYLQKENIIDESGMPKERFSAEFPKEGPSILRIQQVVRGDSAAYFCASSPPSSGYNEQFFGPGTRLTVL.

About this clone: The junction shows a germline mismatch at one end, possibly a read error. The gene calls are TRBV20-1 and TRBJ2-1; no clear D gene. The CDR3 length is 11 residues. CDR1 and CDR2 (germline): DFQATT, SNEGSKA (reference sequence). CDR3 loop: CSARDAPTQVF. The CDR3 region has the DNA TGCAGTGCTAGAGATGCACCCACGCAAGTCTTC.

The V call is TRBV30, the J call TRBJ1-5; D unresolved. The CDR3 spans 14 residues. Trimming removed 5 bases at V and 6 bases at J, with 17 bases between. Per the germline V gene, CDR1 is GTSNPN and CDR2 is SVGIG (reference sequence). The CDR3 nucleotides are TGTGCCTGGTCAACAAAGGGTTTCGGTCAGCCCCAGCATTTT. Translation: CAWSTKGFGQPQHF. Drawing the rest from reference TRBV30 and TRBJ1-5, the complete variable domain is SQTIHQWPATLVQPVGSPLSLECTVEGTSNPNLYWYRQAAGRGLQLLFYSVGIGQISSEVPQNLSASRPQDRQFILSSKKLLLSDSGFYLCAWSTKGFGQPQHFGDGTRLSIL.

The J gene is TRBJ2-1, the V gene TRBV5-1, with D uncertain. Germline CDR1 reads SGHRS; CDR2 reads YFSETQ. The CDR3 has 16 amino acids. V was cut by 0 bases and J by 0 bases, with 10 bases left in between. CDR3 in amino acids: CASSLVVLSSYNEQFF. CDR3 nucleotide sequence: TGCGCCAGCAGCTTGGTAGTGCTCTCCTCCTACAATGAGCAGTTCTTC.

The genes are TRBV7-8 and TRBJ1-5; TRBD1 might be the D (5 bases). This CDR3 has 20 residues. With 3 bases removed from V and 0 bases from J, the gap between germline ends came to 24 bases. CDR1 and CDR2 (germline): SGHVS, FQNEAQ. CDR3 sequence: CASSFESPALGHLSNQPQHF. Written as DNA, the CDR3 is TGTGCCAGCAGCTTCGAGTCCCCGGCCCTAGGACACCTTAGCAATCAGCCCCAGCATTTT.

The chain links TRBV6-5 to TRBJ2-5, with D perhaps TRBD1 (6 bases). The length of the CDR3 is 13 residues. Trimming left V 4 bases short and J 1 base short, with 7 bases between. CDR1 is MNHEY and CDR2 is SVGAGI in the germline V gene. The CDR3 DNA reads TGTGCCAGCAGTTGGACAGCCCAAGAGACCCAGTACTTC. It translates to CASSWTAQETQYF.

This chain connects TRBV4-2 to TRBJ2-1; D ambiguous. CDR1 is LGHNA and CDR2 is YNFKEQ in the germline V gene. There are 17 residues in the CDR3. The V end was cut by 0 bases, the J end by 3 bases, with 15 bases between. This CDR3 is CASSQDLVSGYYNEQFF. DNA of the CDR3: TGTGCCAGCAGCCAAGATTTGGTTTCGGGTTACTACAATGAGCAGTTCTTC.

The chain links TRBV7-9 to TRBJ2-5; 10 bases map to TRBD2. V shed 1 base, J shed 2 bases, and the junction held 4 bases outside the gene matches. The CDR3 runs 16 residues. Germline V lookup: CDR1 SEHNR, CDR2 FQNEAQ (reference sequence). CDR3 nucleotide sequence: TGTGCCAGCAGCTTAGTAGCGGGAGGCCATCAAGAGACCCAGTACTTC. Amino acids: CASSLVAGGHQETQYF.

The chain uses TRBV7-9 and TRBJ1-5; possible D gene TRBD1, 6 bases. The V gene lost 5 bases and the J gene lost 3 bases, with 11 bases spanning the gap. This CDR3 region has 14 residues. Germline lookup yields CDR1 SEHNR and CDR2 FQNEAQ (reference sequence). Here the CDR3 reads CASSKQGPNQPQHF. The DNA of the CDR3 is TGTGCCAGCAGCAAACAGGGACCCAATCAGCCCCAGCATTTT.

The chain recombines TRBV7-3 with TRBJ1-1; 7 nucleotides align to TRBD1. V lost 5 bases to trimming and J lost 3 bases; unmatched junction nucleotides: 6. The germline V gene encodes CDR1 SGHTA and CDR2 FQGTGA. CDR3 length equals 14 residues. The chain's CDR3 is CASSEGGADTEAFF. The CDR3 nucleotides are TGTGCCAGCAGCGAAGGGGGCGCAGACACTGAAGCTTTCTTT.

The CDR3 region has the DNA TGTGCCTGGAGTACAGGGTTAGGGCAGCCCCAGCATTTT. Protein product: CAWSTGLGQPQHF. The chain has TRBV30 and TRBJ1-5, with D perhaps TRBD1 (6 bases). V lost 2 bases and J lost 7, with 12 bases in between. The CDR3 consists of 13 residues. CDR1 GTSNPN and CDR2 SVGIG come from the germline V gene (reference sequence).

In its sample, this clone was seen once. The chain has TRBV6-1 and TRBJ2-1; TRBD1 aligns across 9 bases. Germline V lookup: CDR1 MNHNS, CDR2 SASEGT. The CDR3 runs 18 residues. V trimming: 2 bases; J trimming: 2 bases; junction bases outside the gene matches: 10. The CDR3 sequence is CASSETTGGTGPYNEQFF. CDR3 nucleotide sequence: TGTGCCAGCAGTGAAACAACTGGCGGGACAGGGCCCTACAATGAGCAGTTCTTC.

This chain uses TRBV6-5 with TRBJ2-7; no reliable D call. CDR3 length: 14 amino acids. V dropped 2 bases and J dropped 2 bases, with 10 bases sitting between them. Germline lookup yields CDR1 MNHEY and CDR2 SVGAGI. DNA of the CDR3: TGTGCCAGCAGTTACAGTCAGTATACCTACGAGCAGTACTTC. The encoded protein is CASSYSQYTYEQYF.

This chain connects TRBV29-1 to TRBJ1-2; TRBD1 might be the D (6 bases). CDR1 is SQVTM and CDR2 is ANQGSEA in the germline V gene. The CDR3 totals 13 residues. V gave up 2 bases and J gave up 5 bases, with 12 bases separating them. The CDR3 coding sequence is TGCAGCGTTGAATCAGGGGCCGGGTATGGCTACACCTTC. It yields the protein CSVESGAGYGYTF.

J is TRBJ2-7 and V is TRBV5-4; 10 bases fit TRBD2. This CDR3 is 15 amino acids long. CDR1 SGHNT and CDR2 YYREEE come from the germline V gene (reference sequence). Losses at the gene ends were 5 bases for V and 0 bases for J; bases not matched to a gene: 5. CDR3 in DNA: TGTGCCAGCAGTTTTAGCGGGAGGCACTCCTACGAGCAGTACTTC. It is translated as CASSFSGRHSYEQYF.

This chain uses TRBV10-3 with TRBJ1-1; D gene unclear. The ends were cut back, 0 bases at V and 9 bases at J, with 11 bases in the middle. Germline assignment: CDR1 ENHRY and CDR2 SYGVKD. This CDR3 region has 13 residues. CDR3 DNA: TGTGCCATCAGTGAGTCGGAAGGGAGTAAAGCTTTCTTT. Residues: CAISESEGSKAFF.

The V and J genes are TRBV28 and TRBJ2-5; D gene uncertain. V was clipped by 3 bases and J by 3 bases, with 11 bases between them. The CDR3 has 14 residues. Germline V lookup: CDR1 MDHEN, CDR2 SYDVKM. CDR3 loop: CASSFEGLEETQYF. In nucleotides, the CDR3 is TGTGCCAGCAGTTTCGAAGGATTAGAAGAGACCCAGTACTTC.

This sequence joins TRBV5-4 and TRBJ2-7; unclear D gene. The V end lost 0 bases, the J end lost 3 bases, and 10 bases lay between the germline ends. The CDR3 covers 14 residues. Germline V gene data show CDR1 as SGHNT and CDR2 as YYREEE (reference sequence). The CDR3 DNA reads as TGTGCCAGCAGCTTGGGTAGATCCGGCTACGAGCAGTACTTC. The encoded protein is CASSLGRSGYEQYF. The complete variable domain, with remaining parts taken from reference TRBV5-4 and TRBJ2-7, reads ETGVTQSPTHLIKTRGQQVTLRCSSQSGHNTVSWYQQALGQGPQFIFQYYREEENGRGNFPPRFSGLQFPNYSSELNVNALELDDSALYLCASSLGRSGYEQYFGPGTRLTVT.

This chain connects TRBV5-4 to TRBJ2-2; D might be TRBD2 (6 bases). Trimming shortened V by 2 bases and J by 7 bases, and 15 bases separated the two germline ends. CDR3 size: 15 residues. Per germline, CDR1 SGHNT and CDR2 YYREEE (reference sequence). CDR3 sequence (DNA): TGTGCCAGCAGCTTATCCGGGGGAAGGGACGGGGAGCTGTTTTTT. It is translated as CASSLSGGRDGELFF.